The rows below give T cell receptor beta chains drawn from one sample of a study of T cell responses to AZD1222 COVID-19 vaccine. Profiled with immunoSEQ multiplex PCR; TCRdb holds only in-frame clones, not every one. Among around 130,000 clones, nearly 95% were seen once, and the ten largest hold approximately 5.4%. The sequencing here drew on peripheral blood, taken on day 0 of AZD1222 vaccination. The receptors derive from an adult in good health. Each CDR3 is given with its conserved first and last residue. Each record gives: D gene, V gene, clone size, J gene, CDR3 DNA, CDR3 protein. A D gene is named only where the DNA matches it firmly. Size values are once, few and many counts, or a class for expanded clones, and some rows have none.

-	TRBV6-1	once	TRBJ1-1	TGTGCCAGCAGTGAAAATTTTTTCGAAGCTTTCTTT	CASSENFFEAFF
-	TRBV19	-	TRBJ1-6	TGTGCCAGTAGTTCGCGCACCAATAATTCACCCCTCCACTTT	CASSSRTNNSPLHF
TRBD1	TRBV12-5	-	TRBJ2-7	TGTGCTAGTGGTTTGGTCCGGGACAGCCATTTC	CASGLVRDSHF
-	TRBV19	-	TRBJ2-5	TGTGCCAGTAGTCTGACGAAAGAGGGGACCCAGTACTTC	CASSLTKEGTQYF
-	TRBV12-3/TRBV12-4	-	TRBJ1-2	TGTGCCAGCAGCTACCGGTCGGGGGGCTACACCTTC	CASSYRSGGYTF
-	TRBV7-8	few	TRBJ1-2	TGTGCCAGCAGCGCCCGGGGCTATGGCTACACCTTC	CASSARGYGYTF
-	TRBV3-1/TRBV3-2	-	TRBJ1-5	TGTGCCAGCAGCCAAGGGATAGGGCCCGCAGGGCAGCCCCAGCATTTT	CASSQGIGPAGQPQHF
-	TRBV29-1	-	TRBJ1-2	TGCAGCGTTGTACAGGGAGGTGGCTACACCTTC	CSVVQGGGYTF
TRBD2	TRBV5-4	once	TRBJ2-1	TGTGCCAGCAGCCCCCTCCGGTTGGGCGGGGGACTTGAGCAGTTCTTC	CASSPLRLGGGLEQFF
-	TRBV2	-	TRBJ1-1	TGTGCCAGCAGTGTAAGTGTAGGCAGTTTGACCACTGAAGCTTTCTTT	CASSVSVGSLTTEAFF
-	TRBV12-5	-	TRBJ1-5	TGTGCTAGTGGTTTGTTCGGTAATAGCAATCAGCCCCAGCATTTT	CASGLFGNSNQPQHF
-	TRBV5-1	-	TRBJ1-6	TGCGCCAGCAGCTTGGAAGGGGGAAAGTATAATTCACCCCTCCACTTT	CASSLEGGKYNSPLHF
-	TRBV12-3/TRBV12-4	once	TRBJ1-5	TGTGCCAGCAGCCGAGGGGGACTAGGGCCCCAGCATTTT	CASSRGGLGPQHF
-	TRBV11-2	-	TRBJ2-1	TGTGCCAGCAGCTTATCCACAAACAATGAGCAGTTCTTC	CASSLSTNNEQFF
-	TRBV30	-	TRBJ1-6	TGTGCCTGGAGCCCCGGGACAAATTCACCCCTCCACTTT	CAWSPGTNSPLHF
-	TRBV28	-	TRBJ2-7	TGTGCCAGCAACTCCTACAATAATGGCTACGAGCAGTACTTC	CASNSYNNGYEQYF